The 13 T cell receptor beta chains below all came from one sample that was sequenced in a study of T cell responses to AZD1222 COVID-19 vaccine. Measured with immunoSEQ multiplex PCR; TCRdb has only the in-frame clones, and not every one. The sample has 150,000 or so clones; 92% are singletons. This specimen consisted of peripheral blood, obtained 28 days after the second AZD1222 dose. The receptors derive from an adult who received the AZD1222 COVID-19 vaccine.

The chain has TRBV5-1 and TRBJ1-3, with TRBD1 matching 7 bases. CDR1 and CDR2 from the germline V gene are SGHRS and YFSETQ. The CDR3 sequence is 15 residues long. J gave up 0 bases and V 4 bases, and 4 bases lay outside the gene matches. The CDR3 DNA sequence: TGCGCCAGCAGCCTCGGGACAGCCTCTGGAAACACCATATATTTT. This translates into CASSLGTASGNTIYF.

V is TRBV30 and J is TRBJ1-1; D is perhaps TRBD1 (5 bases). V was trimmed by 5 bases and J by 0 bases, leaving 10 bases between them. Germline V gene data show CDR1 as GTSNPN and CDR2 as SVGIG (reference sequence). This CDR3 comprises 13 residues. The CDR3 nucleotides read TGTGCCTGGGAAACGACAGTGAACACTGAAGCTTTCTTT. This translates into CAWETTVNTEAFF.

This chain joins TRBV24-1 and TRBJ2-4, with 7 bases identical to TRBD2. Unmatched junction bases numbered 4, after V lost 6 bases and J lost 9 bases. The CDR3 totals 12 residues. Looked up from germline, CDR1 is KGHDR and CDR2 is SFDVKD. The CDR3 sequence is CATSRTGGIQYF. CDR3 DNA: TGTGCCACCAGTCGGACGGGGGGCATTCAGTACTTC.

The chain links TRBV10-3 to TRBJ2-3; the match to TRBD2 covers 11 bases. This CDR3 is 17 amino acids long. Per the germline V gene, CDR1 is ENHRY and CDR2 is SYGVKD. Trimming removed 6 bases from V and 2 bases from J; junction bases left unmatched: 10. The CDR3 protein is CAISGSGLAGYTDTQYF. Written as DNA, the CDR3 is TGTGCCATCAGCGGGTCCGGACTAGCGGGTTACACAGATACGCAGTATTTT.

The rearrangement uses TRBV7-3 and TRBJ2-1, with 10 bases matching TRBD2. In germline, CDR1 is SGHTA, CDR2 FQGTGA. V dropped 5 bases and J dropped 4; count of bases not matched to a gene: 11. The CDR3 length is 17 residues. CDR3 sequence reads: CASSRQPGLAPYNEQFF. The CDR3, as DNA: TGTGCCAGCAGCCGCCAACCGGGACTAGCGCCATACAATGAGCAGTTCTTC.

The chain carries TRBV28 and TRBJ1-6; a weak D match, TRBD1 (5 bases). Germline V gene sequence: CDR1 MDHEN, CDR2 SYDVKM. The ends were cut back, 7 bases at V and 6 bases at J, with 16 bases in the middle. The CDR3 runs 15 residues. In nucleotides, the CDR3 is TGTGCCAGCACACTCCAGGGAAGGTTTAATTCACCCCTCCACTTT. This gives the protein CASTLQGRFNSPLHF.

The sample holds one count of this clone. The chain has TRBV30 and TRBJ2-3; tentatively, D is TRBD1 or TRBD2 (6 bases each). The CDR3 runs to 15 residues. V lost 3 bases, J lost 3 bases, and 16 bases lay in between. Germline CDR1 GTSNPN, CDR2 SVGIG (reference sequence). The CDR3 DNA reads as TGTGCCTGGAGCAGGTTTGGAGGGGGGACAGATACGCAGTATTTT. This gives the protein CAWSRFGGGTDTQYF.

This chain connects TRBV9 to TRBJ2-7; tentative D call: TRBD2 (6 bases). V gave up 0 bases and J gave up 5 bases, with 9 bases separating them. The germline gives CDR1 SGDLS, CDR2 YYNGEE. The CDR3 spans 13 residues. The CDR3 region is CASSVGGGDEQYF. The CDR3 region has the DNA TGTGCCAGCAGCGTAGGTGGAGGGGACGAGCAGTACTTC. The full variable domain, in which reference TRBV9 and TRBJ2-7 provide the parts outside the CDR3, is DSGVTQTPKHLITATGQRVTLRCSPRSGDLSVYWYQQSLDQGLQFLIQYYNGEERAKGNILERFSAQQFPDLHSELNLSSLELGDSALYFCASSVGGGDEQYFGPGTRLTVT.

Only one count was recorded for this clone. The rearrangement uses TRBV4-3 and TRBJ2-1; the D is unclear. The CDR3 has 16 residues. Germline V gene sequence: CDR1 LGHNA, CDR2 YSLEER. Trimming stripped 0 bases from V and 0 bases from J, with 9 bases between. The CDR3 here is CASSQDRLGSYNEQFF. CDR3 DNA sequence: TGCGCCAGCAGCCAAGATAGGCTAGGCTCCTACAATGAGCAGTTCTTC.

The chain is built from TRBV5-6 and TRBJ1-4; 8 nucleotides line up with TRBD1. V was clipped by 4 bases and J by 9 bases; unmatched bases: 11. Germline V lookup: CDR1 SGHDT, CDR2 YYEEEE. The CDR3 consists of 15 residues. The CDR3 DNA sequence: TGTGCCAGCAGCCTGACAGGGGTCGGGGATAAAAAACTGTTTTTT. Protein: CASSLTGVGDKKLFF. The whole variable domain, remainder taken from reference TRBV5-6 and TRBJ1-4, is DAGVTQSPTHLIKTRGQQVTLRCSPKSGHDTVSWYQQALGQGPQFIFQYYEEEERQRGNFPDRFSGHQFPNYSSELNVNALLLGDSALYLCASSLTGVGDKKLFFGSGTQLSVL.

CDR3 residues: CASSFASGKREQYF. The CDR3 nucleotides read TGTGCCAGCAGTTTTGCTAGCGGGAAACGCGAGCAGTACTTC. The rearrangement joins TRBV28 to TRBJ2-7; TRBD2 matches 9 bases. The CDR3 covers 14 residues. The ends lost 3 bases at V and 6 bases at J; junction bases unmatched: 6. Germline loops: CDR1 MDHEN, CDR2 SYDVKM.

This clone has just one count. The rearrangement joins TRBV15 to TRBJ2-1; the match to TRBD2 covers 9 bases. Germline CDR1 reads LNHNV; CDR2 reads YYDKDF (reference sequence). J gave up 4 bases and V 8 bases, and 9 bases lay outside the gene matches. The CDR3 runs to 15 residues. In nucleotides, the CDR3 is TGTGCCACCCGCCGGCTGGCGGGAGGGTACAATGAGCAGTTCTTC. Encoded protein: CATRRLAGGYNEQFF.

CDR3 nucleotides: TGTGCCAGCACCCTGGGACGGTTGAACACCGGGGAGCTGTTTTTT. Encoded protein: CASTLGRLNTGELFF. The V gene is TRBV2, the J gene TRBJ2-2; D may be TRBD1 or TRBD2 (5 bases each). CDR3 length: 15 amino acids. Per the germline V gene, CDR1 is SNHLY and CDR2 is FYNNEI. V shed 7 bases and J shed 1 base, with 13 bases lying between them.